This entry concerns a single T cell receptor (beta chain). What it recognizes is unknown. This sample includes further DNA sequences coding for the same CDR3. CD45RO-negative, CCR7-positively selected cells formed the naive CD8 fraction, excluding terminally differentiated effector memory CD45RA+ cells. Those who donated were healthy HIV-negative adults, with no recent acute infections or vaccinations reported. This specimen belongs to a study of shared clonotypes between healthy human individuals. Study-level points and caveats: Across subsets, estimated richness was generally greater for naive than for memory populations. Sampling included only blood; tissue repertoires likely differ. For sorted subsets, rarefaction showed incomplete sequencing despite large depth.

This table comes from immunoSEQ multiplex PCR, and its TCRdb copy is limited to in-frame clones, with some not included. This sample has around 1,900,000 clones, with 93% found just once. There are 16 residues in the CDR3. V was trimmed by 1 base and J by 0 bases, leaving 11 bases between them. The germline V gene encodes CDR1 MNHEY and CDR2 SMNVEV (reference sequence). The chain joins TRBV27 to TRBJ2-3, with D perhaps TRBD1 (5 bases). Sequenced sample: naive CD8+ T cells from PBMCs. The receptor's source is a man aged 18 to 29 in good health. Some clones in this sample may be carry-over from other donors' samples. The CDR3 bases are TGTGCCAGCAGTTTATTGACAGCAACTAGCACAGATACGCAGTATTTT. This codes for CASSLLTATSTDTQYF.